This entry lists 15 T cell receptor beta chains sequenced from one sample in a study of regulatory T cells in long-lasting Graves disease. Indicated time point: newly diagnosed GD, antithyroid drugs for less than 3 months. TCR sequences were obtained from RNA taken from PBMCs. To make TCR beta libraries, researchers used iRepertoire HTBI primers and Arm-PCR of CDR3 regions. TCRdb re-called the multiplex PCR reads with MiXCR, one entry per CDR3 protein. Of fewer than 350,000 distinct CDR3 sequences listed, about 18% are singletons. The material was peripheral blood mononuclear cells (PBMCs), obtained at new diagnosis, from a patient treated with antithyroid drugs. The receptors were sampled from a female donor with Graves disease.

This clonotype was counted ten times or more. V usage is TRBV18 and J usage is TRBJ1-2, with a possible D match to TRBD1 (5 bases). CDR3 length equals 17 residues. Trimming stripped 2 bases from V and 1 base from J, with 17 bases between. The germline V gene has CDR1 KGHSH and CDR2 LQKENI. The DNA of the CDR3 is TGTGCCAGCTCACCAAACATTACGACAGCGCTTAACTATGGCTACACCTTC. Translated, it gives CASSPNITTALNYGYTF.

This clonotype was picked up a small number of times. This chain links TRBV27 with TRBJ1-1; a possible D gene is TRBD1 (6 bases). The CDR3 has 14 amino acids. Germline-derived CDR1 and CDR2 are MNHEY and SMNVEV (reference sequence). V was clipped by 3 bases and J by 6 bases, with 14 bases between them. The CDR3 DNA follows: TGTGCCAGCAGTTTTTGGCAGGGGACCTCTGAAGCTTTCTTT. Translating gives CASSFWQGTSEAFF.

This clonotype was detected ten times or more. DNA for the CDR3: TGTGCCAGCCTCCCCCCTCAGACAGGGCTAAACACCATATATTTT. As protein: CASLPPQTGLNTIYF. This sequence joins TRBV28 and TRBJ1-3; 7 positions agree with TRBD1. The length of the CDR3 is 15 residues. The trim removed 8 bases at V and 6 bases at J, leaving 13 bases unmatched. The germline CDR1 and CDR2 sequences are MDHEN and SYDVKM.

At least ten counts were recorded for this clonotype. The chain has TRBV12-3 or TRBV12-4 and TRBJ2-7; D gene unclear. The CDR3 spans 13 residues. V shed 1 base and J shed 3 bases, with 7 bases lying between them. The CDR3 sequence: CASSLGHNYEQYF. The CDR3 bases are TGTGCCAGCAGTTTAGGACATAACTACGAGCAGTACTTC.

This chain uses TRBV20-1 with TRBJ2-5; the D is unclear. The CDR3 consists of 14 residues. Trimming took 0 bases from V and 2 from J, leaving 10 bases between them. Germline V gene lookup returns CDR1 DFQATT and CDR2 SNEGSKA (reference sequence). The CDR3 is CSARDYTPQETQYF. CDR3 nucleotides: TGCAGTGCTAGAGATTACACCCCGCAAGAGACCCAGTACTTC.

The sample holds many counts of this clonotype. The rearrangement uses TRBV6-1 and TRBJ2-3; D might be TRBD1 or TRBD2, each matching 6 bases. The CDR3 sequence is 12 residues long. The germline CDR1 and CDR2 sequences are MNHNS and SASEGT. Deletions cut 5 bases from V and 8 bases from J, with 11 bases between. The CDR3 sequence: CASSPQGGTQYF. As DNA, the CDR3 is TGTGCCAGCAGTCCACAGGGAGGTACGCAGTATTTT.

This clonotype was observed many times. The genes are TRBV29-1 and TRBJ1-1; D perhaps matches TRBD1 (5 bases). Germline CDR1 SQVTM, CDR2 ANQGSEA. The CDR3 runs to 17 residues. Trimming left V 4 bases short and J 0 bases short, with 21 bases between. This CDR3 is CSVVPIQGRLVNTEAFF. In nucleotides, the CDR3 is TGCAGCGTTGTTCCCATTCAGGGTCGGTTGGTGAACACTGAAGCTTTCTTT.

Ten or more counts support this clonotype. The chain couples TRBV28 to TRBJ2-7, with D possibly TRBD1 on 5 matching bases. V gave up 6 bases and J gave up 1 base, with 10 bases separating them. The CDR3 is 13 amino acids. Germline V gene sequence: CDR1 MDHEN, CDR2 SYDVKM. DNA of the CDR3: TGTGCCAGCAGCCGAGGACATTCCTACGAGCAGTACTTC. This gives the protein CASSRGHSYEQYF.

This clonotype was detected ten times or more. The conserved phenylalanine or tryptophan is not found at the CDR3 terminus, so this likely reflects a read error. It is unclear where the CDR3 begins or ends on the DNA, so no DNA is shown, and the CDR3 is as TCRdb lists it. CDR3 protein: CASSYSPRPPAL. The chain couples TRBV12-3 or TRBV12-4 to TRBJ2-1; the listed D gene, TRBD1, was not tested against the DNA. The CDR3 length is 12 residues, termini included.

This clonotype was seen more than once but under ten times. V and J are TRBV6-1 and TRBJ2-5; D might be TRBD1 (6 bases). The germline V gene encodes CDR1 MNHNS and CDR2 SASEGT. V dropped 7 bases and J dropped 2 bases, with 11 bases sitting between them. This CDR3 is 13 amino acids long. As DNA, the CDR3 is TGTGCCAGCAATCTGGACAGACAAGAGACCCAGTACTTC. This sequence encodes CASNLDRQETQYF.

The chain combines TRBV5-1 with TRBJ2-7, with 11 bases identical to TRBD1. V lost 0 bases, J lost 4 bases, and 6 bases stayed unmatched. This CDR3 is 16 amino acids long. Germline V gene sequence: CDR1 SGHRS, CDR2 YFSETQ. In DNA form, the CDR3 reads TGCGCCAGCAGCTTGGCCCCGGGACAGGGGGTATACGAGCAGTACTTC. Translated, it gives CASSLAPGQGVYEQYF.

This clonotype occurred many times. The chain employs TRBV7-2 and TRBJ2-7; weak D call: TRBD1 (6 bases). Germline CDR1 reads SGHTA; CDR2 reads FQGNSA. The germline V and J ends were trimmed by 4 bases and 6 bases, with 10 bases remaining between them. The CDR3 covers 12 residues. The CDR3 DNA is TGTGCCAGCAGCTCCAGGGGACGCGAGCAGTACTTC. It codes for CASSSRGREQYF.

This clonotype was seen a few times. The chain has TRBV19 and TRBJ2-2; 7 bases map to TRBD2. Unmatched junction bases numbered 6, after V lost 5 bases and J lost 3 bases. CDR1 and CDR2 (germline): LNHDA, SQIVND (reference sequence). The CDR3 is made up of 15 amino acids. The CDR3 region is CASSRGSGYTGELFF. The CDR3, as DNA: TGTGCCAGTAGTCGCGGGAGTGGCTACACCGGGGAGCTGTTTTTT.

Remarks on this clonotype: This may arise from a read error, as a much more abundant clone is one base away. The rearrangement uses TRBV7-8 and TRBJ1-1; D is unclear. V lost 5 bases and J lost 0, with 13 bases in between. The CDR3 length is 15 residues. Germline lookup yields CDR1 SGHVS and CDR2 FQNEAQ. The CDR3 DNA sequence: TGTGCCAGCAGCCGGGAGCCAACCATGAACACTGAAGCTTTCTTT. This encodes CASSREPTMNTEAFF.

This clonotype was observed a few times. The chain is built from TRBV5-4 and TRBJ2-3, with D tentatively TRBD2 (6 bases). The CDR3 totals 14 residues. The germline V gene encodes CDR1 SGHNT and CDR2 YYREEE (reference sequence). The V end lost 4 bases, the J end lost 4 bases, and 13 bases lay between the germline ends. CDR3 sequence: CASSGQGGADTQYF. The DNA of the CDR3 is TGTGCCAGCAGCGGGCAGGGCGGGGCAGATACGCAGTATTTT.